This T cell receptor beta chain was obtained from a study of T cells in Graves' hyperthyroidism and ophthalmopathy. Study-level points and caveats: The model foresaw ophthalmopathy a median around 6 months prior to onset.

This clonotype has a count of ten or more. Its specificity is unknown. Enrolled ophthalmopathy patients presented with a Clinical Activity Score of at least 3, a NOSPECS grade of at least 4, and disease duration under 3 months. Researchers barred patients who had uncontrolled infection, other autoimmune disease, pregnancy or lactation. PBMCs were sourced from roughly 10 ml fresh peripheral blood. It was RNA transcripts that yielded the amplified TCR beta CDR3 regions. First-round RT-PCR of the TCR CDR3 relied on the HTBI primer set. TCRdb re-called the multiplex PCR reads with MiXCR, one entry per CDR3 protein. The sample lists approximately 250,000 distinct CDR3 sequences, approximately 25% occurring once. V lost 4 bases, J lost 2 bases, and 4 bases stayed unmatched. CDR3 length: 14 residues. In germline, CDR1 is MNHNS, CDR2 SASEGT.

Sequencing was done on a sample of blood. The receptor comes from a woman aged 40 to 55 with Graves' ophthalmopathy. J is TRBJ1-2 and V is TRBV6-1, with 7 positions matching TRBD1. In nucleotides, the CDR3 is TGTGCCAGCAGTGGACAGGGTGTAAACTATGGCTACACCTTC. Translating gives CASSGQGVNYGYTF.